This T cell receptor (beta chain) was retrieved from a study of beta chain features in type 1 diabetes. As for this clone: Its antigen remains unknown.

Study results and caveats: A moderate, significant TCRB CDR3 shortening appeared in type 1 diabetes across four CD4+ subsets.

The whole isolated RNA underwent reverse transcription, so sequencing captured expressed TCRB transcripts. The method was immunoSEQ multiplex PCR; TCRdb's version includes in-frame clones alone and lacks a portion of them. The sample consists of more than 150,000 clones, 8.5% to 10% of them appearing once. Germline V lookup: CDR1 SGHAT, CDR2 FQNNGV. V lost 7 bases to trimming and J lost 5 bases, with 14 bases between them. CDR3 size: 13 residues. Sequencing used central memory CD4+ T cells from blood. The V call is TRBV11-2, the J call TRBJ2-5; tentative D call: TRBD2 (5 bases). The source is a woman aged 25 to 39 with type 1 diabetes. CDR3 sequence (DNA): TGTGCCAGCACCACCGGAAGGGAGGAGACCCAGTACTTC. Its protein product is CASTTGREETQYF.